What follows are 20 T cell receptor delta chains derived from one specimen sequenced in a study of gamma-delta T cells after stem cell transplantation. TCRdb reanalysed the RT-PCR reads with CATT. Of roughly 2,000 delta-chain clones listed, 15% to 20% are singletons. What was sequenced was gamma-delta T cells. The source is a human donor. It is not recorded whose cells these are; they may come from a transplant donor. This table probably holds off-target reads from a library built for another chain.

This chain links TRDV2 with TRDJ1; 11 nucleotides line up with TRDD3. Unmatched junction bases numbered 6, after V lost 0 bases and J lost 1 base. Germline V lookup: CDR1 GEAIGNYY, CDR2 EKD. CDR3 length: 17 amino acids. The CDR3 is CACDTLVGDTPTDKLIF. The CDR3 nucleotides are TGTGCCTGTGACACCCTGGTGGGGGATACGCCCACCGATAAACTCATCTTT.

CDR3 nucleotide sequence: TGTGCCTGTGACACCCTCCCCACCCCCGCGGATCCGACTGGGGGATCTGGACAGTACACCGATAAACTCATCTTT. This codes for CACDTLPTPADPTGGSGQYTDKLIF. The V gene is TRDV2, the J gene TRDJ1; 10 bases are a match to TRDD3. CDR3 length equals 25 residues. Germline V gene data show CDR1 as GEAIGNYY and CDR2 as EKD. V dropped 0 bases and J dropped 0; count of bases not matched to a gene: 30.

Of note for this clone: This may arise from a read error, as a much more abundant clone is one base away. V is TRDV2 and J is TRDJ1; 8 bases agree with TRDD3. The CDR3 length is 16 residues. Germline assignment: CDR1 GEAIGNYY and CDR2 EKD. The CDR3 spells CACDTLTGGYTVKLIF. Here the CDR3 DNA reads TGTGCCTGTGACACGCTTACTGGGGGCTACACCGTTAAACTCATCTTT.

V gene TRDV2 combines with J gene TRDJ2, with 7 bases fitting TRDD3. This CDR3 region has 18 residues. CDR1 and CDR2 (germline): GEAIGNYY, EKD. With V trimmed by 0 bases and J by 1 base, 10 bases remained unmatched. CDR3 in amino acids: CACDTVTTGVHLTAQLFF. CDR3 nucleotides: TGTGCCTGTGACACCGTCACTACTGGGGTCCATTTGACAGCACAACTCTTCTTT.

This clone was seen only a few times. V usage is TRDV2 and J usage is TRDJ1, with 11 bases lining up with TRDD3. The germline V gene encodes CDR1 GEAIGNYY and CDR2 EKD. After removal of 1 base from V and 3 bases from J, the junction contained 15 bases not matched to a gene. The CDR3 extends over 19 amino acids. The CDR3 DNA sequence: TGTGCCTGTGACACGGTTGAGAGGCTGGGGGATACTCTCCCCGATAAACTCATCTTT. Translated, it gives CACDTVERLGDTLPDKLIF.

The gene calls are TRDV2 and TRDJ1; 10 nucleotides agree with TRDD3. CDR1 is GEAIGNYY and CDR2 is EKD in the germline V gene. The CDR3 consists of 18 residues. V dropped 2 bases and J dropped 0; count of bases not matched to a gene: 11. The CDR3 is CACDNLLGDDPYTDKLIF. The CDR3 DNA follows: TGTGCCTGTGACAACCTACTGGGGGATGACCCGTACACCGATAAACTCATCTTT.

In this sample, this clone turned up a few times. The germline gene is not matched at one end of the junction; a read error may be the cause. The chain combines TRDV2 with TRDJ1, with 7 bases that match TRDD3. The CDR3 loop spans 19 amino acids. Per the germline V gene, CDR1 is GEAIGNYY and CDR2 is EKD. CDR3 in DNA: TGTGCCTGTGGCCCATTAGACCTGAACTGGGGACCTCTCACCGATAAATTCATCTTT. This gives the protein CACGPLDLNWGPLTDKFIF.

This clone was picked up a small number of times. The junction shows a germline mismatch at one end, possibly a read error. This sequence joins TRDV2 and TRDJ2, with D possibly TRDD3 on 6 matching bases. CDR3 length: 18 amino acids. Germline V gene lookup returns CDR1 GEAIGNYY and CDR2 EKD. CDR3 nucleotide sequence: TGTGCCTGTGACCCATGGGGGCCGAAAAATGCTTTAACAGCACAACTCTTCTTT. Translated: CACDPWGPKNALTAQLFF.

This clone was seen only a few times. The chain joins TRDV2 to TRDJ3; 9 nucleotides line up with TRDD3. CDR3 length: 20 amino acids. Per germline, CDR1 GEAIGNYY and CDR2 EKD. V shed 3 bases and J 0 bases; nucleotides not matched to a gene: 11. This CDR3 reads CACDEAGGFPVSWDTRQMFF. The CDR3 DNA reads TGTGCCTGTGACGAAGCTGGGGGATTTCCCGTCTCCTGGGACACCCGACAGATGTTTTTC.

This clone has more than one count but fewer than ten. The chain joins TRDV2 to TRDJ2; the match to TRDD3 covers 11 bases. The V gene's germline CDR1 is GEAIGNYY and CDR2 EKD. V shed 3 bases, J shed 0 bases, and the junction held 8 bases outside the gene matches. This CDR3 region has 18 residues. CDR3 DNA: TGTGCCTGTGACCCCGTACTGGGGGATATACCTTTGACAGCACAACTCTTCTTT. It encodes CACDPVLGDIPLTAQLFF.

The chain combines TRDV2 with TRDJ1, with a tentative D call TRDD3 (6 bases). CDR3 length: 19 amino acids. V dropped 0 bases and J dropped 1 base, with 23 bases sitting between them. Germline V gives CDR1 GEAIGNYY, CDR2 EKD. This CDR3 is CACDTGSLRSDWATDKLIF. DNA of the CDR3: TGTGCCTGTGACACCGGGTCCCTACGGTCCGACTGGGCCACCGATAAACTCATCTTT.

This clone was found a few times. The chain is built from TRDV2 and TRDJ1, with 7 bases aligning to TRDD3. The CDR3 has 16 amino acids. The V segment lost 3 bases and the J segment 0 bases; nucleotides outside the gene matches: 9. Germline V gene lookup returns CDR1 GEAIGNYY and CDR2 EKD. CDR3 residues: CACDGLTGAYTDKLIF. CDR3 DNA: TGTGCCTGTGACGGTCTTACTGGGGCGTACACCGATAAACTCATCTTT.

The chain carries TRDV2 and TRDJ1; TRDD3 matches at 10 bases. This CDR3 is 18 amino acids long. J was trimmed by 0 bases and V by 0 bases; bases with no gene match: 9. The germline gives CDR1 GEAIGNYY, CDR2 EKD. CDR3 nucleotides: TGTGCCTGTGACACCCTTAGCCTTACTGGGGGATACACCGATAAACTCATCTTT. Translating gives CACDTLSLTGGYTDKLIF.

This clone has just a few counts. The rearrangement joins TRDV2 to TRDJ1; 12 positions agree with TRDD3. V was pared by 3 bases and J by 8 bases, with 6 bases of the junction left unmatched. Germline V gene sequence: CDR1 GEAIGNYY, CDR2 EKD. The CDR3 covers 14 residues. In DNA, the CDR3 is TGTGCCTGTGACCCACTGGGGGATACAAGGAAACTCATCTTT. This encodes CACDPLGDTRKLIF.

This sequence joins TRDV2 and TRDJ1; TRDD3 agrees at 12 bases. Unmatched junction bases numbered 17, after V lost 2 bases and J lost 2 bases. Germline CDR1 GEAIGNYY, CDR2 EKD. There are 20 residues in the CDR3. CDR3 loop: CACDRVSSYDLGDTTDKLIF. CDR3 bases: TGTGCCTGTGACAGAGTGTCCTCCTACGATCTGGGGGATACGACCGATAAACTCATCTTT.

This clone was found a few times. This chain links TRDV2 with TRDJ1; 12 bases agree with TRDD3. Germline trimming cut 0 bases from V and 4 bases from J; bases unmatched to any gene: 14. The CDR3 totals 19 residues. Germline CDR1 and CDR2: GEAIGNYY and EKD. The CDR3 coding sequence is TGTGCCTGTGACACCGTAAGTGGGAAGCTGGGGGATACGAGCGATAAACTCATCTTT. It yields the protein CACDTVSGKLGDTSDKLIF.

The genes are TRDV2 and TRDJ3; 7 bases map to TRDD3. The germline gives CDR1 GEAIGNYY, CDR2 EKD. This CDR3 has 19 residues. V gave up 0 bases and J gave up 0 bases; unmatched junction bases: 7. CDR3 sequence reads: CACDTPDTAPSWDTRQMFF. CDR3 bases: TGTGCCTGTGACACCCCGGATACGGCGCCCTCCTGGGACACCCGACAGATGTTTTTC.

This clone has only one observation. This chain links TRDV2 with TRDJ1; tentative D call: TRDD3 (6 bases). Trimming removed 0 bases at V and 0 bases at J, with 16 bases between. The germline gives CDR1 GEAIGNYY, CDR2 EKD. CDR3 size: 17 residues. This CDR3 reads CACDTVAGDQYTDKLIF. The CDR3 DNA is TGTGCCTGTGACACCGTGGCTGGGGACCAGTACACCGATAAACTCATCTTT.

V and J are TRDV2 and TRDJ1; 13 bases agree with TRDD3. J was trimmed by 0 bases and V by 3 bases; bases with no gene match: 12. From germline, CDR1 is GEAIGNYY and CDR2 EKD. This CDR3 spans 19 amino acids. CDR3 residues: CACDAITLGDTRYTDKLIF. The CDR3 DNA follows: TGTGCCTGTGACGCTATCACACTGGGGGATACGAGGTACACCGATAAACTCATCTTT.

This clone has a handful of counts. The chain recombines TRDV2 with TRDJ1, with TRDD3 matching over 12 bases. Trimming took 3 bases from V and 5 from J; bases not matched to a gene: 15. The CDR3 has 18 amino acids. Germline V CDR1 and CDR2: GEAIGNYY, EKD. The CDR3 here is CACDSVLGDTSDLDKLIF. CDR3 DNA: TGTGCCTGTGACTCTGTACTGGGGGATACTTCGGACTTAGATAAACTCATCTTT.